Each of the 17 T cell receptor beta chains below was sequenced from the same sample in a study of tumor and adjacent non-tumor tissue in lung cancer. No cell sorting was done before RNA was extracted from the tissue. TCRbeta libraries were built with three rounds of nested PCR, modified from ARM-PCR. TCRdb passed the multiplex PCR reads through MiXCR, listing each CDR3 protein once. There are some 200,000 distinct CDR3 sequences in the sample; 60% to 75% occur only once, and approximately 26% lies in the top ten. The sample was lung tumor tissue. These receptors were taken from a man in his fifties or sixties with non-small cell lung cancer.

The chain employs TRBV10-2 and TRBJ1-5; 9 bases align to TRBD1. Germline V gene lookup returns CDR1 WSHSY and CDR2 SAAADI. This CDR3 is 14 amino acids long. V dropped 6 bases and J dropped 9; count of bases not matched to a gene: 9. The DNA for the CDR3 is TGCGCCAGCAGACAGGGGGCGTCGAGTCGGCCCCAGCATTTT. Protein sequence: CASRQGASSRPQHF.

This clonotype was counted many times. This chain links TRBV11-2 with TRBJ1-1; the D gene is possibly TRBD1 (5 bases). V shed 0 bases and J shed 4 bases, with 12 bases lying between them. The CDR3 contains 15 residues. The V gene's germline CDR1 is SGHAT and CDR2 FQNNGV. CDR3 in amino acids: CASSLDPGPFTEAFF. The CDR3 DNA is TGTGCCAGCAGCTTAGACCCGGGACCTTTCACTGAAGCTTTCTTT.

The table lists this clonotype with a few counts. CDR3 in amino acids: CAIAIQGDKETQYF. DNA for the CDR3: TGTGCCATCGCGATACAGGGGGATAAAGAGACCCAGTACTTC. J is TRBJ2-5 and V is TRBV12-3 or TRBV12-4; 8 nucleotides align to TRBD1. The V and J ends lost 10 bases and 3 bases, in that order; junction bases with no gene match: 10. The CDR3 is 14 residues long.

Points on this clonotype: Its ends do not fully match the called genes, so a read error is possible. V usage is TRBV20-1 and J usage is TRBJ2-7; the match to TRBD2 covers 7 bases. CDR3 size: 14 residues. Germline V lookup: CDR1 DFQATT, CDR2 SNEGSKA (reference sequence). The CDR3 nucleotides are TGCAGTTCTAGGAGGGAAGCGGGGTTCTACGAGCAGTACTTC. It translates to CSSRREAGFYEQYF.

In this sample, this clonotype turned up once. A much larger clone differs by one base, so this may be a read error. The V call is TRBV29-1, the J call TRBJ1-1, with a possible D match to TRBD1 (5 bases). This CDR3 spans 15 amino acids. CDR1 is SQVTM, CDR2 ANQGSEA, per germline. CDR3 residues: CSVETAESGNTETFF. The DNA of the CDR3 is TGCAGCGTGGAGACAGCCGAGTCGGGGAACACTGAAACTTTCTTT.

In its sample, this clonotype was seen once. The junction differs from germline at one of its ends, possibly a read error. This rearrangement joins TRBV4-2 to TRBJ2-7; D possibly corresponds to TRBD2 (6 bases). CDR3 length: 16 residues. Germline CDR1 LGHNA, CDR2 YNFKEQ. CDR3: CVSSQRLAVGTYEQYF. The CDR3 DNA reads TGTGTCAGCAGCCAGAGATTAGCGGTTGGGACCTACGAGCAGTACTTC.

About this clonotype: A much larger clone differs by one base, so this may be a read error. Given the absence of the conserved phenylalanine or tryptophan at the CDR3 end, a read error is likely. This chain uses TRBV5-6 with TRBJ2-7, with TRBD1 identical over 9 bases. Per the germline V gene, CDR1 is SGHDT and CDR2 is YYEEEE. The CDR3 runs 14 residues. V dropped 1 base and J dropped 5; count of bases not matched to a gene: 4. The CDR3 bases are TGTGCCAGCAGCTTGACCGGGACAGGGAACGAGCAGTACCTC. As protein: CASSLTGTGNEQYL.

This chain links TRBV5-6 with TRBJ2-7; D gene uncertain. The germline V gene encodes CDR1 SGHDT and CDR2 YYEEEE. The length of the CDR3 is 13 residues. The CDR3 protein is CGSSYGTVWEQYF. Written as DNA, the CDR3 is TGTGGTAGCAGCTACGGCACTGTATGGGAGCAGTACTTC.

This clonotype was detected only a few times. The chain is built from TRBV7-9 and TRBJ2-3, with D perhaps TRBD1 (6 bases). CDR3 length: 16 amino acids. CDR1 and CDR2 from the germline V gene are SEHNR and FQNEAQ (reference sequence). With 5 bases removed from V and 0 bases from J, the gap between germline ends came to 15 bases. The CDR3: CASSPRTAASTDTQYF. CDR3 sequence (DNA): TGTGCCAGCAGCCCAAGGACAGCTGCTAGCACAGATACGCAGTATTTT.

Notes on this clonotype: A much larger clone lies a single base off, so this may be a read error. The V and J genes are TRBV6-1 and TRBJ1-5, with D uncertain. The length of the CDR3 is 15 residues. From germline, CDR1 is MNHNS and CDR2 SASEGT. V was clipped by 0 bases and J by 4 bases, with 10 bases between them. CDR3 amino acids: CASSEAGGRNQPQHF. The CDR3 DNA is TGTGCCAGCAGTGAAGCCGGCGGCCGGAATCAGCCCCAGCATTTT.

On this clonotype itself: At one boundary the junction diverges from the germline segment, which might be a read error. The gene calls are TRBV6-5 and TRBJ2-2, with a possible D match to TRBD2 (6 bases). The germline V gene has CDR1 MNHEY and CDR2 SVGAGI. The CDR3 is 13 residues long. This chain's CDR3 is CASSTPWGGDLLF. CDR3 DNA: TGTGCCAGCAGTACCCCTTGGGGCGGGGACCTGCTTTTT.

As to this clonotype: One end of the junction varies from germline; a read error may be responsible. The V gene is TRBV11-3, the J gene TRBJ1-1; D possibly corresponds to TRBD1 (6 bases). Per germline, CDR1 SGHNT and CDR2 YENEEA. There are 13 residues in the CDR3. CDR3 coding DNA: TGTGTCAGCAGCCCCGTCCGGGACACTGAGGCTTTCTTT. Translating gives CVSSPVRDTEAFF.

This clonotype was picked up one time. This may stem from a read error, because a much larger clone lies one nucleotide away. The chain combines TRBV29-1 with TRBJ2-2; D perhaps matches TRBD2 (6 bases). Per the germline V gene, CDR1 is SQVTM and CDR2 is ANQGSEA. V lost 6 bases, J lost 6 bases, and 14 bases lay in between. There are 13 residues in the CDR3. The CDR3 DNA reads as TGCAGCGTCACCGGGACTGGGGCCGGGGAGCTGTTTTTT. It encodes CSVTGTGAGELFF.

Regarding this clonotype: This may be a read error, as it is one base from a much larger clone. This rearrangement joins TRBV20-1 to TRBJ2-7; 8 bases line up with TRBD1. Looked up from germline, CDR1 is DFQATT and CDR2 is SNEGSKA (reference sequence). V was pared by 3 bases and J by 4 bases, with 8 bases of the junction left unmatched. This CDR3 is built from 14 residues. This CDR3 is CSASRRNRGYEQYF. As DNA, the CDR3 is TGCAGTGCTAGTCGCCGGAACAGGGGGTACGAGCAGTACTTC.

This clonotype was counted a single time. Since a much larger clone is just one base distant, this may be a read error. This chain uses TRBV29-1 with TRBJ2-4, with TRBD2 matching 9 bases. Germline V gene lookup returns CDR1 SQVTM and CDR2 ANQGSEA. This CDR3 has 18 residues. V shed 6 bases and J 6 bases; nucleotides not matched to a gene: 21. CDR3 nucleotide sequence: TGCAGCGTCCCGCTGCGGGTGGGAGCGGGGGGTTCGGGAAACATTCAGTACTTC. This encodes CSVPLRVGAGGSGNIQYF.

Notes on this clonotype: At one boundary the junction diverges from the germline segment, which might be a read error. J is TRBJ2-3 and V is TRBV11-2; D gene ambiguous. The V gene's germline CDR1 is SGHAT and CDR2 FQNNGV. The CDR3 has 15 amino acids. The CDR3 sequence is CASSLDPGMADPQYF. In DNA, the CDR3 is TGTGCCAGCAGCTTAGATCCAGGAATGGCAGATCCGCAGTATTTT.

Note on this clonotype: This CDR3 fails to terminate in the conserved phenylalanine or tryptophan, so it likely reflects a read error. CDR3 bases: TGTGCCAGCAGTGAAGGCGGGGCCGACTATGGCTACACCCTC. Translation: CASSEGGADYGYTL. The chain uses TRBV2 and TRBJ1-2; D is perhaps TRBD1 (5 bases). Between the trimmed V and J ends, which lost 1 base and 3 bases, there was a span of 9 bases. The CDR3 consists of 14 residues. Germline CDR1 SNHLY, CDR2 FYNNEI.